This T cell receptor (beta chain) was recorded in a study of CD8 T cells in ankylosing spondylitis. TCRdb fed the 5' RACE reads into MiXCR, producing one record per CDR3 protein. The sample gives 180,000 or so distinct CDR3 sequences, 11% of which show up once; about 28% is in the top ten. The CDR3 has 14 amino acids. Trimming took off 0 bases at V and 4 bases at J, with 9 bases between the two ends. Germline V gene data show CDR1 as MNHEY and CDR2 as SVGAGI. The chain recombines TRBV6-5 with TRBJ1-2; D is uncertain. The TCR comes from a male donor with ankylosing spondylitis or in good health (not recorded which). The sample comprised blood, either unsorted or a sorted T cell fraction (not recorded which). The CDR3 DNA sequence: TGTGCCAGCAGTTACTCGGGCAGCAGCTATGGCTACACCTTC. Translated, it gives CASSYSGSSYGYTF.